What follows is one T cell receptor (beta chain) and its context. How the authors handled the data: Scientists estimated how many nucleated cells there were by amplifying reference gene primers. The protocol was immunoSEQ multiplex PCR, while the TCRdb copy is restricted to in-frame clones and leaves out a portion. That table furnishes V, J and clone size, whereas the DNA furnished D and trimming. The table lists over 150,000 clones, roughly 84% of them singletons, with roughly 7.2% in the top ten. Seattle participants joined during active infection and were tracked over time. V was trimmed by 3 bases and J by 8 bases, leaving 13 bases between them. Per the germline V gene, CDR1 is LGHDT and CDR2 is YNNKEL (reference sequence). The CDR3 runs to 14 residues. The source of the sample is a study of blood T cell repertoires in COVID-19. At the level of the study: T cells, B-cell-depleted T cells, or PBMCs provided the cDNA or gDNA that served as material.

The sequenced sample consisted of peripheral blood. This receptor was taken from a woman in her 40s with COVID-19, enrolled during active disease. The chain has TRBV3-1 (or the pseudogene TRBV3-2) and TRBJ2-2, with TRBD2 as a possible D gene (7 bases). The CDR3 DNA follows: TGTGCCAGCAGCCAGACGGGGGGCGGAGGGGAGCTGTTTTTT. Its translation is CASSQTGGGGELFF.